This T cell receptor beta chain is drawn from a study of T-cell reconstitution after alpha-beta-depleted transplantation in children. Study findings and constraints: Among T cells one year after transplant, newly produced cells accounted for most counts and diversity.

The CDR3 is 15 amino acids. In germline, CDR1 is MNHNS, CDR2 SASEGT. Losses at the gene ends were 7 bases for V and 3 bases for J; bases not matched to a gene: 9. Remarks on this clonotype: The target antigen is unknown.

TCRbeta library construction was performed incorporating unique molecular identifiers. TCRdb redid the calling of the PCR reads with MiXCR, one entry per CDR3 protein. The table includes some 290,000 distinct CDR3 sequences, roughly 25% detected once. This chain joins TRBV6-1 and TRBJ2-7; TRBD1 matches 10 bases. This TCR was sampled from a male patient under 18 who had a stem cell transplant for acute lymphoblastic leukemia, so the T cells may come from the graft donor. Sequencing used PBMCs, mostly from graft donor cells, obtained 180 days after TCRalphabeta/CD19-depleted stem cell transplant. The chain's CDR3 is CASKADGQGGYEQYF. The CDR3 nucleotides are TGTGCCAGCAAAGCCGACGGACAGGGGGGCTACGAGCAGTACTTC.